These T cell receptor beta chains were read from a single sample in a study of shared clonotypes between healthy human individuals. Sequencing used immunoSEQ multiplex PCR; TCRdb keeps in-frame clones, though not all of them. The sample shows some 2,500,000 clones, more than 85% of them seen only once. The sequenced material came from naive CD4+ T cells from PBMCs. The receptors were sampled from a man between 18 and 35 years old in good health. Some clones in this sample may be carry-over from other donors' samples. The CDR3 runs from the conserved cysteine through the conserved F or W. A D gene is named only where the DNA matches it firmly. Some rows mark clone size as missing; the rest say once, few, many or name a class of expanded clone.

J: TRBJ2-2; D: TRBD1; size: NA; V: TRBV13; DNA: TGTGCCAGCAGCCCCAGGGGGTTGACCGTGGCCGGGGAGCTGTTTTTT; CDR3: CASSPRGLTVAGELFF
J: TRBJ2-7; D: NA; size: once; V: TRBV28; DNA: TGTGCCAGCAGCCTGACTTATAGTTACGAGCAGTACTTC; CDR3: CASSLTYSYEQYF
J: TRBJ1-1; D: NA; size: NA; V: TRBV29-1; DNA: TGCAGCGGCAGCGGCAGGGTTAGCGGCACTGAAGCTTTCTTT; CDR3: CSGSGRVSGTEAFF
J: TRBJ1-1; D: NA; size: NA; V: TRBV18; DNA: TGTGCCAGCTCACCATTCTCGACAGGCCGATCGAACACTGAAGCTTTCTTT; CDR3: CASSPFSTGRSNTEAFF
J: TRBJ1-5; D: NA; size: NA; V: TRBV7-9; DNA: TGTGCCAGCAGCGTGGGTCAGGGATCTAACCAGCCCCAGCATTTT; CDR3: CASSVGQGSNQPQHF
J: TRBJ2-1; D: NA; size: NA; V: TRBV7-2; DNA: TGTGCCAGCAGCTTAGCGGCAGGGCGTGAGCAGTTCTTC; CDR3: CASSLAAGREQFF
J: TRBJ1-1; D: NA; size: NA; V: TRBV4-1; DNA: TGCGCCAGCAGCCCCCCTCGGGCCAGAAACCCTGAAGCTTTCTTT; CDR3: CASSPPRARNPEAFF
J: TRBJ1-3; D: NA; size: NA; V: TRBV18; DNA: TGTGCCAGCTCCCTAAGCCGGGGGCCTTCTGGAAACACCATATATTTT; CDR3: CASSLSRGPSGNTIYF
J: TRBJ1-1; D: NA; size: NA; V: TRBV18; DNA: TGTGCCAGCTCACCATTGACCGCCCCGAACACTGAAGCTTTCTTT; CDR3: CASSPLTAPNTEAFF
J: TRBJ2-7; D: NA; size: NA; V: TRBV10-2; DNA: TGCGCCAGCAGTGGGACTGGGGGGCTTGACTACGAGCAGTACTTC; CDR3: CASSGTGGLDYEQYF
J: TRBJ1-4; D: NA; size: NA; V: TRBV2; DNA: TGTGCCAGCAGGCAGAACGGAGGCGAAAAACTGTTTTTT; CDR3: CASRQNGGEKLFF
J: TRBJ1-1; D: NA; size: NA; V: TRBV28; DNA: TGTGCCAGCAGTCCCTTTAAAGGGGGTGTTACTGAAGCTTTCTTT; CDR3: CASSPFKGGVTEAFF
J: TRBJ2-7; D: TRBD1; size: NA; V: TRBV28; DNA: TGTGCCAGCAGTCCCATAACCGGGACAGGGGGCGGGTACGAGCAGTACTTC; CDR3: CASSPITGTGGGYEQYF
J: TRBJ1-5; D: TRBD1; size: NA; V: TRBV2; DNA: TGTGCCAGCAGTGGAAACCGACAGGGGCGGAATAGCAATCAGCCCCAGCATTTT; CDR3: CASSGNRQGRNSNQPQHF
J: TRBJ2-3; D: NA; size: NA; V: TRBV28; DNA: TGTGCCAGCAGCCCATACATAGGTACGCAGTATTTT; CDR3: CASSPYIGTQYF
J: TRBJ2-7; D: TRBD1; size: NA; V: TRBV28; DNA: TGTGCCAGCAGTCCATCCGGGACAGGGGGCCACGAGCAGTACTTC; CDR3: CASSPSGTGGHEQYF